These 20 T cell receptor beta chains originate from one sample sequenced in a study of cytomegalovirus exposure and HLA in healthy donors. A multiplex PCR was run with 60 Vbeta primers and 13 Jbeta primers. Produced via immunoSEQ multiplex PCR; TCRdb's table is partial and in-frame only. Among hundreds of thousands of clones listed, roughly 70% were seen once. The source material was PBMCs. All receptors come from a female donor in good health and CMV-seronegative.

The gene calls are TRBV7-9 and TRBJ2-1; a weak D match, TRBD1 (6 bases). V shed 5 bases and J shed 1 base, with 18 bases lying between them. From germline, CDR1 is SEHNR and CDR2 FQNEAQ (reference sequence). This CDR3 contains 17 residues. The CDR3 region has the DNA TGTGCCAGCAGCGATGTCCAGGGGTTGCGTTCCTACAATGAGCAGTTCTTC. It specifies CASSDVQGLRSYNEQFF.

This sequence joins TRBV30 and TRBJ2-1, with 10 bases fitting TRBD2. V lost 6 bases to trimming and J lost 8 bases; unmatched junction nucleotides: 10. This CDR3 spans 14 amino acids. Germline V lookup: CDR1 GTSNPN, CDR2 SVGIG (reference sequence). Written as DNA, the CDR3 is TGTGCCTGCGACCCTAGCGGGAGTAGTGATGAGCAGTTCTTC. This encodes CACDPSGSSDEQFF.

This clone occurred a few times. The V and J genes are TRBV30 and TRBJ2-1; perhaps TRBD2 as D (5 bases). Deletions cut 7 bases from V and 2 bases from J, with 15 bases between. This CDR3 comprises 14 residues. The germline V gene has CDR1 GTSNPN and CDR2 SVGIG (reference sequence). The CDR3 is CASPGSSAYNEQFF. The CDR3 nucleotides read TGTGCCTCCCCCGGAAGTAGCGCCTACAATGAGCAGTTCTTC.

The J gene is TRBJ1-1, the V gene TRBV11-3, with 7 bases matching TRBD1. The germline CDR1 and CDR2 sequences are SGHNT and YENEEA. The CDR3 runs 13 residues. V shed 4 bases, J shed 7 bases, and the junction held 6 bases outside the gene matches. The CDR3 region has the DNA TGTGCCAGCAGCTCCGGGACAGAAAATGAAGCTTTCTTT. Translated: CASSSGTENEAFF.

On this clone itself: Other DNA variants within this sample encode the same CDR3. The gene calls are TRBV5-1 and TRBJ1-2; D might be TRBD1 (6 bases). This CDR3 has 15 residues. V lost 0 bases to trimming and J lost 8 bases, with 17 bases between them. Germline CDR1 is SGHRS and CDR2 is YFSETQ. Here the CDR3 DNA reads TGCGCCAGCAGCTTGGAGGCGGCCCAGGGGAGAGGCTACACCTTC. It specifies CASSLEAAQGRGYTF.

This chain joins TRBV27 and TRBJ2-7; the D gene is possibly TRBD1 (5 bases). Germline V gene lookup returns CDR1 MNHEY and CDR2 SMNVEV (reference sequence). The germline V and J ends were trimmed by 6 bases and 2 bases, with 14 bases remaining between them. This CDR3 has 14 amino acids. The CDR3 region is CASSIAGSTYEQYF. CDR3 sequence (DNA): TGTGCCAGCAGCATAGCAGGGTCAACCTACGAGCAGTACTTC.

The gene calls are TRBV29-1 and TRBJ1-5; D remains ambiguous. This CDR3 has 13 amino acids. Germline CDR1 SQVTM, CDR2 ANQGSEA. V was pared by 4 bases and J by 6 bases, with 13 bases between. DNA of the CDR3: TGCAGCGTTGCGGCAGGACTTGGTCAGCCCCAGCATTTT. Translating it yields CSVAAGLGQPQHF.

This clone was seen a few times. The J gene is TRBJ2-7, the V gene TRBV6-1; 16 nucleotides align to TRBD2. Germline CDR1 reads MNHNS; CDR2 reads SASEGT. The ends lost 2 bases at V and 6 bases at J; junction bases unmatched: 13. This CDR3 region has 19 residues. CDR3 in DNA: TGTGCCAGCAGTGAAAGGGGACTAGCGGGAGGGCCTGGTTTGGGCGAGCAGTACTTC. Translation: CASSERGLAGGPGLGEQYF.

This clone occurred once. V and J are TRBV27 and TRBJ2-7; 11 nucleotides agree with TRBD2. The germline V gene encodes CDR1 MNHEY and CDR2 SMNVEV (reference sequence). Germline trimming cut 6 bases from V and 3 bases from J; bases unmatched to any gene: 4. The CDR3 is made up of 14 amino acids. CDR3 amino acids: CASRGLADLYEQYF. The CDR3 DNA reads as TGTGCCAGCAGGGGACTAGCGGACCTCTACGAGCAGTACTTC.

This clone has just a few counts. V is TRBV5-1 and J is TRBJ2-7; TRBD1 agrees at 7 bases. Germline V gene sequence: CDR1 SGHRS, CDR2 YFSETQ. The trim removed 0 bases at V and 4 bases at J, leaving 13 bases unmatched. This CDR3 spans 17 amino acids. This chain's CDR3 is CASSLGGQARLTYEQYF. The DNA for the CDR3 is TGCGCCAGCAGCTTGGGCGGACAGGCCCGCCTCACTTACGAGCAGTACTTC. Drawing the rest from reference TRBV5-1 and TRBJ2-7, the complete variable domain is KAGVTQTPRYLIKTRGQQVTLSCSPISGHRSVSWYQQTPGQGLQFLFEYFSETQRNKGNFPGRFSGRQFSNSRSEMNVSTLELGDSALYLCASSLGGQARLTYEQYFGPGTRLTVT.

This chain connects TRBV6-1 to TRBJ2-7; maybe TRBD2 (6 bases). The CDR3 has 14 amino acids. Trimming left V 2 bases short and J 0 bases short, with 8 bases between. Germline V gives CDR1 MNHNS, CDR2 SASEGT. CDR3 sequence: CASSESGASYEQYF. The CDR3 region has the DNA TGTGCCAGCAGTGAATCGGGAGCCTCCTACGAGCAGTACTTC.

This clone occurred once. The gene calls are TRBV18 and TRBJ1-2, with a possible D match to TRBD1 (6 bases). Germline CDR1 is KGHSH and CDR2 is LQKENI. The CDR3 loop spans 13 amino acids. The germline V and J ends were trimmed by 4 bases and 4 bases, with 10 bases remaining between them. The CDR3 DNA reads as TGTGCCAGCTCACTGACAGGCACCTATGGCTACACCTTC. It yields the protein CASSLTGTYGYTF.

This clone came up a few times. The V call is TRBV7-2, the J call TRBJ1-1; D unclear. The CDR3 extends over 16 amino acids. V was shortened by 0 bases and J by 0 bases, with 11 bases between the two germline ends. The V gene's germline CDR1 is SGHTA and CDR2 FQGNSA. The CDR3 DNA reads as TGTGCCAGCAGCTTAGCGTGGAAGGACTTGAACACTGAAGCTTTCTTT. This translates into CASSLAWKDLNTEAFF.

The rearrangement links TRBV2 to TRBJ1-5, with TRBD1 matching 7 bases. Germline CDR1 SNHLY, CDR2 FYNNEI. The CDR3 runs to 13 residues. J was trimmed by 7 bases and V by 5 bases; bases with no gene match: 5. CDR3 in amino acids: CASSPPRGQPQHF. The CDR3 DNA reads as TGTGCCAGCAGTCCCCCCAGGGGGCAGCCCCAGCATTTT.

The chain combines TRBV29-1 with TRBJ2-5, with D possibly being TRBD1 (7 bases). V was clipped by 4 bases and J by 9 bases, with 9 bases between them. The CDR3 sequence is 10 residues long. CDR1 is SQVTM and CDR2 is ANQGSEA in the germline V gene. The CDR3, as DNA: TGCAGCGTTGTCAGGGGGGCCCAGTACTTC. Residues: CSVVRGAQYF.

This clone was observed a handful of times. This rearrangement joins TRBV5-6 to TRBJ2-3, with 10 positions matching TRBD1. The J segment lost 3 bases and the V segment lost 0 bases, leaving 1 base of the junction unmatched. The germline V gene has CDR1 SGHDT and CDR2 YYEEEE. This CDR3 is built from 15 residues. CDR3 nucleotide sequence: TGTGCCAGCAGCTTGGGACAGGGGGCAACAGATACGCAGTATTTT. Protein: CASSLGQGATDTQYF.

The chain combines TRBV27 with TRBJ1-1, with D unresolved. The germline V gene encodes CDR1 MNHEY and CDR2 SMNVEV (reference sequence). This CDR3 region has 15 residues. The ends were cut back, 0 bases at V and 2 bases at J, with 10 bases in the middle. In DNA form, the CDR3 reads TGTGCCAGCAGTTTATCTCGGCAGGCCAACACTGAAGCTTTCTTT. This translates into CASSLSRQANTEAFF.

CDR3 sequence reads: CASSQERLAGVGELFF. CDR3 in DNA: TGCGCCAGCAGCCAAGAGCGTCTAGCGGGAGTCGGGGAGCTGTTTTTT. This chain connects TRBV4-1 to TRBJ2-2; 10 nucleotides match TRBD2. V lost 0 bases and J lost 7; bases outside the gene matches: 5. The length of the CDR3 is 16 residues. Per germline, CDR1 MGHRA and CDR2 YSYEKL.

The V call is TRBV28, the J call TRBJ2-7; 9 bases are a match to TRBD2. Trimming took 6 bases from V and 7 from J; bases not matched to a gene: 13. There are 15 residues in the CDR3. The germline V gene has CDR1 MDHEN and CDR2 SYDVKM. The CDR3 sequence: CASSLPRAGGGEQYF. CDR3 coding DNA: TGTGCCAGCAGCCTGCCTAGGGCGGGAGGGGGAGAGCAGTACTTC.

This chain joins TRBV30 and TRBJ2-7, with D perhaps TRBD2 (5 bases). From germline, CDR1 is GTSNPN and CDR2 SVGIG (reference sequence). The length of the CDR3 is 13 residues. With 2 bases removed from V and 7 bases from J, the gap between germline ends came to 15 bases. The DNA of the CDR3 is TGTGCCTGGAGTCGGCGGGTGGGTCGTGAGCAGTACTTC. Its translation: CAWSRRVGREQYF.